Shown below are 19 T cell receptor beta chains from a single sample sequenced in a study of breast tumors, draining lymph nodes, adjacent tissues listed by TCRdb under 2016. The axillary draining lymph nodes of breast cancer patients were the source of the lymph node samples. The library was built by means of multiplex PCR. Data came from an Illumina HiSeq 2000. TCRdb handled the public reads itself, with Q25 trimming in fastp and clone calling in MiXCR, and kept productive beta chains. CDR3 protein sequences are deduplicated, and each keeps its most common genes and DNA. The sample data list about 140,000 distinct CDR3 sequences, and about 20% of these were observed just once. The ten biggest clones cover roughly 2.7% of the sample. The source material was axillary lymph node tissue. These receptors all come from a female donor with breast cancer. Some clones in this sample may be carry-over from other donors' samples.

This clonotype was counted many times. This sequence joins TRBV27 and TRBJ1-5, with TRBD1 identical over 7 bases. The CDR3 consists of 15 residues. CDR1 and CDR2 from the germline V gene are MNHEY and SMNVEV (reference sequence). V shed 7 bases, J shed 5 bases, and the junction held 11 bases outside the gene matches. The CDR3 reads CASNPTGRGHQPQHF. Here the CDR3 DNA reads TGTGCCAGCAACCCGACAGGGCGGGGTCATCAGCCCCAGCATTTT.

Notes on this clonotype: This could be a read error, since a much larger clone is one nucleotide away. The genes are TRBV20-1 and TRBJ1-5; the D is unclear. Germline V gene sequence: CDR1 DFQATT, CDR2 SNEGSKA (reference sequence). The CDR3 is made up of 13 amino acids. Between the trimmed V and J ends, which lost 8 bases and 2 bases, there was a span of 13 bases. CDR3 loop: CSSDGRGNQPQHF. The CDR3, as DNA: TGCAGTTCGGACGGGAGGGGCAATCAGCCCCAGCATTTT.

This clonotype showed up many times. V gene TRBV5-1 combines with J gene TRBJ2-1; TRBD2 agrees at 10 bases. The trim removed 4 bases at V and 6 bases at J, leaving 7 bases unmatched. Germline V CDR1 and CDR2: SGHRS, YFSETQ. The CDR3 consists of 15 residues. CDR3 DNA: TGCGCCAGCAGCCCCGGAACTAGCGGGGCCAATGAGCAGTTCTTC. Its protein is CASSPGTSGANEQFF.

This clonotype was observed at least ten times. This chain uses TRBV5-5 with TRBJ2-5; D is undetermined. CDR1 SGHKS and CDR2 YYEKEE come from the germline V gene (reference sequence). The CDR3 has 13 residues. Trimming shortened V by 0 bases and J by 4 bases, and 7 bases separated the two germline ends. CDR3 residues: CASSLVGPETQYF. The CDR3 nucleotides are TGTGCCAGCAGCTTGGTGGGTCCAGAGACCCAGTACTTC.

This clonotype has at least ten counts. V usage is TRBV6-1 and J usage is TRBJ1-5; D ambiguous. The CDR3 is 14 amino acids. Germline V gene lookup returns CDR1 MNHNS and CDR2 SASEGT. The ends were cut back, 1 base at V and 6 bases at J, with 10 bases in the middle. This CDR3 is CASSEVGWGQPQHF. DNA of the CDR3: TGTGCCAGCAGTGAAGTAGGATGGGGTCAGCCCCAGCATTTT.

This clonotype occurred many times. The J gene is TRBJ1-5, the V gene TRBV2, with D possibly matching TRBD1 (5 bases). The V and J ends lost 6 bases and 0 bases respectively, with 12 bases between them. CDR1 and CDR2 (germline): SNHLY, FYNNEI. This CDR3 comprises 15 residues. CDR3 amino acids: CASRVGTPSNQPQHF. In nucleotides, the CDR3 is TGTGCCAGCAGAGTAGGGACCCCTAGCAATCAGCCCCAGCATTTT.

Regarding this clonotype: A much larger clone differs by one base, so this may be a read error. This chain joins TRBV7-2 and TRBJ2-5, with 8 bases lining up with TRBD1. The CDR3 loop spans 13 amino acids. V was clipped by 6 bases and J by 5 bases; unmatched bases: 5. CDR1 is SGHTA, CDR2 FQGNSA, per germline. CDR3 protein: CASRRQGRETQYF. CDR3 DNA: TGTGCCAGCAGACGACAGGGGCGGGAGACCCAGTACTTC.

This clonotype was observed a few times. The chain joins TRBV7-8 to TRBJ1-5; TRBD1 agrees at 9 bases. V lost 5 bases to trimming and J lost 9 bases; unmatched junction nucleotides: 8. Germline loops: CDR1 SGHVS, CDR2 FQNEAQ. The CDR3 consists of 14 residues. CDR3 nucleotides: TGTGCCAGCAGCCCGGGACAGGGTCAGGGGCCCCAGCATTTT. It codes for CASSPGQGQGPQHF.

V gene TRBV3-2 combines with J gene TRBJ2-2. TRBV3-2 has pseudogene status. The CDR3 totals 15 residues. Here the CDR3 DNA reads TGTGCCTGCAGCCAAGATCTCGGCAACACCGGGGAGCTGTTTTTT. Translating gives CACSQDLGNTGELFF.

Note on this clonotype: A much larger clone differs by one base, so this may be a read error. A read error is likely, as this CDR3 ends without the conserved phenylalanine or tryptophan. The J gene is TRBJ2-7, the V gene TRBV27; 9 nucleotides line up with TRBD1. Germline V gene lookup returns CDR1 MNHEY and CDR2 SMNVEV (reference sequence). Trimming cost V 2 bases and J 3 bases; bases outside gene matches: 2. CDR3 length: 14 residues. As DNA, the CDR3 is TGTGCCAGCAGTTTAGGGACAGGGCACTACGAGCAGTACCTC. Translation: CASSLGTGHYEQYL.

As for this clonotype: This may come from a read error, since a much larger clone is one base off. The chain uses TRBV6-2 or TRBV6-3 and TRBJ2-7; D is ambiguous. The germline V gene has CDR1 MNHEY and CDR2 SVGEGT. This CDR3 region has 12 residues. The CDR3 bases are TGTGCCAGCAGCAATACTCAATACGAGCAGCACTTC. It yields the protein CASSNTQYEQHF.

This clonotype was counted many times. The chain links TRBV6-1 to TRBJ2-1, with D perhaps TRBD2 (6 bases). Germline V lookup: CDR1 MNHNS, CDR2 SASEGT. This CDR3 spans 12 amino acids. Trimming pared 6 bases from V and 10 bases from J, leaving 13 bases between. CDR3 sequence (DNA): TGTGCCAGCAGGCTACTAGCACGAGAGCAGTTCTTC. Its protein product is CASRLLAREQFF.

This clonotype was counted a few times. The rearrangement joins TRBV20-1 to TRBJ1-2; D remains unclear. Trimming cost V 3 bases and J 4 bases, with 12 bases left between them. This CDR3 is built from 13 residues. Germline CDR1 is DFQATT and CDR2 is SNEGSKA (reference sequence). The CDR3 DNA is TGCAGTGCTAGTCCCCTTCGCGGCTATGGCTACACCTTC. Residues: CSASPLRGYGYTF.

This clonotype was detected ten times or more. V and J are TRBV5-1 and TRBJ2-7, with 9 nucleotides matching TRBD1. CDR3 size: 17 residues. V was clipped by 1 base and J by 1 base; unmatched bases: 9. The germline V gene has CDR1 SGHRS and CDR2 YFSETQ. This CDR3 is CASSLLPGTGQSYEQYF. In DNA form, the CDR3 reads TGCGCCAGCAGCTTGCTCCCCGGGACAGGGCAATCCTACGAGCAGTACTTC.

This clonotype was counted ten times or more. The V and J genes are TRBV7-3 and TRBJ1-3; no definite D call. Trimming removed 4 bases at V and 4 bases at J, with 8 bases between. Germline CDR1 SGHTA, CDR2 FQGTGA. This CDR3 contains 13 residues. CDR3 in amino acids: CASSSSNGNTIYF. The CDR3 region has the DNA TGTGCCAGCAGCTCCTCTAACGGAAACACCATATATTTT.

This clonotype showed up many times. The chain carries TRBV15 and TRBJ2-5; D is uncertain. The CDR3 spans 13 residues. Trimming left V 1 base short and J 2 bases short, with 5 bases between. Germline V gives CDR1 LNHNV, CDR2 YYDKDF (reference sequence). CDR3 sequence (DNA): TGTGCCACCAGCAGAGTTTGGCAAGAGACCCAGTACTTC. Translated, it gives CATSRVWQETQYF.

In this sample, this clonotype turned up many times. The chain joins TRBV11-2 to TRBJ2-5, with a tentative D call TRBD2 (5 bases). The germline V gene encodes CDR1 SGHAT and CDR2 FQNNGV. V lost 3 bases, J lost 5 bases, and 10 bases lay in between. This CDR3 comprises 13 residues. This CDR3 reads CASSFAGWETQYF. The CDR3 coding sequence is TGTGCCAGCAGCTTCGCGGGTTGGGAGACCCAGTACTTC.

This clonotype was found many times. V and J are TRBV12-5 and TRBJ2-2; 10 positions match TRBD2. This CDR3 comprises 19 residues. Germline trimming cut 1 base from V and 2 bases from J; bases unmatched to any gene: 10. CDR1 and CDR2 from the germline V gene are LGHNT and FRNRAP. The CDR3 region is CASGLGDGVAGGNTGELFF. The CDR3 DNA reads TGTGCTAGTGGTTTGGGTGATGGGGTAGCGGGAGGTAACACCGGGGAGCTGTTTTTT.

This clonotype has ten or more counts. This chain links TRBV9 with TRBJ2-5; D may correspond to TRBD1 or TRBD2 (5 bases each). The germline V and J ends were trimmed by 0 bases and 2 bases, with 11 bases remaining between them. The CDR3 loop spans 15 amino acids. The V gene's germline CDR1 is SGDLS and CDR2 YYNGEE. CDR3 bases: TGTGCCAGCAGCGTAGGACAGCGGAGTCAAGAGACCCAGTACTTC. Translating gives CASSVGQRSQETQYF.